The present T cell receptor beta chain was sequenced within a study of beta chain features in type 1 diabetes. Study findings and constraints: Type 1 diabetes patients showed a moderate but significant shortening of TCRB CDR3s in all four CD4+ subsets. Naive, central memory and Treg TCRB repertoires appeared more alike in patients than in healthy donors. Any HLA effect on TCRB rearrangement was left unresolved by small sub-analyses.

Isolated RNA was reverse transcribed in full, so expressed TCRB transcripts were sequenced. Sequencing was performed with immunoSEQ multiplex PCR; in TCRdb, only in-frame clones are kept and a portion is missing. Here the sample spans under 400,000 clones, roughly 12% being singletons. Germline loops: CDR1 KGHSY, CDR2 FQNENV. The length of the CDR3 is 15 residues. The ends lost 2 bases at V and 4 bases at J; junction bases unmatched: 6. It was via CD45RO/CCR7/CD25/CD127/CD95/CD27 that CD4+ naive, central memory, regulatory and stem cell-like memory cells were sorted. This clone was counted only a few times. What it recognizes is unknown.

What was sequenced was naive CD4+ T cells from blood. This chain links TRBV16 with TRBJ2-7, with 9 bases aligning to TRBD1. This sequence originates from a man younger than 35 in good health. The CDR3 DNA reads as TGTGCCAGCAGCCAAGCCGGGACAGGGATATACGAGCAGTACTTC. Protein product: CASSQAGTGIYEQYF.